The clone carrying this TCR beta chain has just a few counts. The antigen is unknown. The record originates from a study of regulatory T cells in long-lasting Graves disease. Overall study results and limits: There was favoring of TRBV28, TRBJ1-2 and TRBJ2-5 in persistent disease.

The time point denotes: newly diagnosed GD, antithyroid drugs for less than 3 months. TCR sequences were obtained from RNA taken from PBMCs. In building TCR beta libraries, iRepertoire HTBI primers were used together with Arm-PCR of CDR3 regions. In TCRdb, the multiplex PCR reads were re-called with MiXCR into one record per CDR3 protein. The sample yields roughly 420,000 distinct CDR3 sequences, about 16% seen once. With 1 base removed from V and 3 bases from J, the gap between germline ends came to 10 bases. The germline CDR1 and CDR2 sequences are MNHEY and SMNVEV (reference sequence). The CDR3 sequence is 14 residues long. The same data also went into a second study, on T cells in Graves' hyperthyroidism and ophthalmopathy. That study adds: Most thyroid-expanded clonotypes above 0.001 were also found in blood.

The chain links TRBV27 to TRBJ2-7; D is unresolved. Material: peripheral blood mononuclear cells (PBMCs), obtained at new diagnosis, from a patient treated with antithyroid drugs. The TCR sequence derives from a woman aged 18-29 years with Graves disease. CDR3 region: CASSLWLGNYEQYF. CDR3 sequence (DNA): TGTGCCAGCAGTTTATGGCTAGGGAACTACGAGCAGTACTTC.